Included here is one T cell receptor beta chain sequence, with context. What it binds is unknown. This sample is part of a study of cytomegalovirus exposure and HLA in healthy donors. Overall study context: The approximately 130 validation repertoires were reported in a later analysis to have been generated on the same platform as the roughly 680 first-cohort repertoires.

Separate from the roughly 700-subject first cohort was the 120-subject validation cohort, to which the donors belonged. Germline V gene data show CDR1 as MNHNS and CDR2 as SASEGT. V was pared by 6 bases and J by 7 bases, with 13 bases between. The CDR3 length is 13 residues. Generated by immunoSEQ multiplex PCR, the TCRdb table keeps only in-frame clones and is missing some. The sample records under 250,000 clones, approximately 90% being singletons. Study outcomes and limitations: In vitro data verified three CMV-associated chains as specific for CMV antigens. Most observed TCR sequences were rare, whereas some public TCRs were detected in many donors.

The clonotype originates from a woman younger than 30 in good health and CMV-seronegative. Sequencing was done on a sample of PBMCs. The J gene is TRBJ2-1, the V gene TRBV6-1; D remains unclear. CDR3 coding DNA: TGTGCCAGCAGCGTCTATTTCAGGAATGAGCAGTTCTTC. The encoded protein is CASSVYFRNEQFF.